This T cell receptor (beta chain) was profiled in a study of cytomegalovirus exposure and HLA in healthy donors. Researchers ran the PCR with 60 Vbeta and 13 Jbeta primers. Only in-frame clones appear in the TCRdb table, and some are missing; sequencing was by immunoSEQ multiplex PCR. This sample has 150,000 to 200,000 clones; under 85% occur once, and the top ten carry approximately 1.8%. The sequence derives from a woman aged 30 to 39 in good health and CMV-seronegative. The source material was PBMCs.

The CDR3 sequence: CSVGLYSYEQYF. CDR3 DNA sequence: TGCAGCGTTGGGCTGTACTCCTACGAGCAGTACTTC. The J gene is TRBJ2-7, the V gene TRBV29-1; D is ambiguous. The CDR3 is 12 residues long. V dropped 4 bases and J dropped 0 bases, with 7 bases sitting between them. Germline assignment: CDR1 SQVTM and CDR2 ANQGSEA.